These 9 T cell receptor beta chains were sequenced from one sample in a study of Graves' ophthalmopathy and Graves' hyperthyroidism (dated by TCRdb to the late 2010s). Sequencing relied on an Illumina HiSeq 2000. For repertoire sequencing, the TCR beta CDR3 regions were amplified from RNA transcripts. HTBI primers and the Qiagen OneStep RT-PCR kit were used in a first-round RT-PCR, which was followed by a second-round multiplex PCR, size selection and purification. TCRdb reran the public reads through fastp at Q25 and MiXCR, keeping productive beta chains. One record per CDR3 amino acid sequence lists the most common genes and DNA. For this sample there are 300,000 to 500,000 distinct CDR3 sequences; 15% appear just once. The biggest ten clones account for roughly 7% of the sample. The specimen was peripheral blood. These receptors all stem from a woman under 30 with stable Graves' hyperthyroidism. Donor details come from another sample of the same person, matched by shared clones.

Many counts were recorded for this clonotype. This chain joins TRBV5-1 and TRBJ1-6; 11 bases match TRBD1. CDR3 length: 15 residues. The V gene end was trimmed by 1 base and the J gene end by 15 bases; junction bases not matched to a gene: 9. Germline V gene data show CDR1 as SGHRS and CDR2 as YFSETQ. For the CDR3, the DNA is TGCGCCAGCAGCTTGAAAGGACAGGGGGCGCTTGGCCTCCACTTT. The encoded protein is CASSLKGQGALGLHF.

Worth noting for this clonotype: It may be a read error: a sequence one base away is much more abundant. The chain employs TRBV7-2 and TRBJ1-6; D remains unclear. CDR3 size: 14 residues. The germline gives CDR1 SGHTA, CDR2 FQGNSA. The V end lost 0 bases, the J end lost 11 bases, and 11 bases lay between the germline ends. CDR3 nucleotides: TGTGCCAGCAGCTTAGCGGCCGGAGGACCACCCCTCCACTTT. Translation: CASSLAAGGPPLHF.

This clonotype was seen repeatedly, ten times or more. V and J are TRBV6-5 and TRBJ2-7; a possible D gene is TRBD1 (6 bases). CDR1 is MNHEY and CDR2 is SVGAGI in the germline V gene. This CDR3 is built from 14 residues. The V gene lost 2 bases and the J gene lost 7 bases, with 15 bases spanning the gap. The CDR3 DNA sequence: TGTGCCAGCAGTTACGCGCTCGCTAGGGGGGAGCAGTACTTC. Encoded protein: CASSYALARGEQYF.

This clonotype has ten or more counts. This CDR3 is CASLPPMLRVPHTEAFF. CDR3 in DNA: TGTGCCAGCCTACCCCCGATGCTTCGAGTTCCCCACACTGAAGCTTTCTTT. V is TRBV2 and J is TRBJ1-1; D is unclear. Trimming took 8 bases from V and 3 from J, leaving 25 bases between them. Germline-derived CDR1 and CDR2 are SNHLY and FYNNEI. This CDR3 region has 17 residues.

This clonotype has a handful of counts. The chain combines TRBV24-1 with TRBJ2-3; D not certain. The germline CDR1 and CDR2 sequences are KGHDR and SFDVKD. There are 16 residues in the CDR3. V was trimmed by 0 bases and J by 1 base, leaving 10 bases between them. The CDR3 nucleotides are TGTGCCACCAGTGATTTGAAACTCCTCCGCACAGATACGCAGTATTTT. Translated, it gives CATSDLKLLRTDTQYF.

Remarks on this clonotype: A much larger clonotype is one base distant, so this may be a read error. The chain links TRBV12-3 or TRBV12-4 to TRBJ2-2; 11 nucleotides line up with TRBD2. This CDR3 spans 14 amino acids. The CDR3 loop is CASSETSGDRELCF. The CDR3 bases are TGTGCCAGCAGTGAGACTAGCGGGGACCGGGAGCTGTGTTTT.

A remark on this clonotype: This could be a read error, since a much larger clone is one nucleotide away. The rearrangement uses TRBV19 and TRBJ2-7, with 7 bases identical to TRBD1. Germline-derived CDR1 and CDR2 are LNHDA and SQIVND (reference sequence). J was trimmed by 5 bases and V by 8 bases; bases with no gene match: 12. The CDR3 is made up of 14 amino acids. In nucleotides, the CDR3 is TGTGCCAGTGAGGACGGGACAGCAAGTGACGAGCAGTACTTC. Protein sequence: CASEDGTASDEQYF.

The sample holds many counts of this clonotype. In nucleotides, the CDR3 is TGCAGTGCTAGAGGGGGACAGGGGGCCGAGACCCAGTACTTC. Its translation is CSARGGQGAETQYF. V gene TRBV20-1 combines with J gene TRBJ2-5; 12 bases fit TRBD1. Germline CDR1 DFQATT, CDR2 SNEGSKA (reference sequence). Trimming removed 1 base from V and 5 bases from J; junction bases left unmatched: 2. The CDR3 has 14 residues.

The chain combines TRBV28 with TRBJ1-2; D not resolved. The CDR3 sequence is 13 residues long. Germline CDR1 MDHEN, CDR2 SYDVKM. Trimming shortened V by 5 bases and J by 1 base, and 8 bases separated the two germline ends. The CDR3 protein is CASSDSHNYGYTF. Written as DNA, the CDR3 is TGTGCCAGCAGTGATTCGCATAACTATGGCTACACCTTC.